Detailed here is one T cell receptor beta chain. The record originates from a study of patients and donors after allogeneic stem cell transplantation. This CDR3 spans 14 amino acids. J gave up 7 bases and V 0 bases, and 5 bases lay outside the gene matches. CDR1 and CDR2 (germline): DFQATT, SNEGSKA (reference sequence). Each CDR3 protein gets one entry after TCRdb re-called the RT-PCR reads with MiXCR. This sample has some 230,000 distinct CDR3 sequences; roughly 15% occur once, and the top ten carry approximately 10%. Specimen: blood, either unsorted or a sorted T cell fraction (not recorded which). The chain links TRBV20-1 to TRBJ2-5; 10 bases are shared with TRBD1. The clonotype was recovered from a human donor who was either an allogeneic HSCT recipient or a stem cell or donor lymphocyte infusion donor (not recorded which). It is not recorded whose cells these are; they may come from a transplant donor. CDR3 protein: CSARETGQGGTQYF. CDR3 in DNA: TGCAGTGCTAGAGAAACTGGACAGGGGGGGACCCAGTACTTC.